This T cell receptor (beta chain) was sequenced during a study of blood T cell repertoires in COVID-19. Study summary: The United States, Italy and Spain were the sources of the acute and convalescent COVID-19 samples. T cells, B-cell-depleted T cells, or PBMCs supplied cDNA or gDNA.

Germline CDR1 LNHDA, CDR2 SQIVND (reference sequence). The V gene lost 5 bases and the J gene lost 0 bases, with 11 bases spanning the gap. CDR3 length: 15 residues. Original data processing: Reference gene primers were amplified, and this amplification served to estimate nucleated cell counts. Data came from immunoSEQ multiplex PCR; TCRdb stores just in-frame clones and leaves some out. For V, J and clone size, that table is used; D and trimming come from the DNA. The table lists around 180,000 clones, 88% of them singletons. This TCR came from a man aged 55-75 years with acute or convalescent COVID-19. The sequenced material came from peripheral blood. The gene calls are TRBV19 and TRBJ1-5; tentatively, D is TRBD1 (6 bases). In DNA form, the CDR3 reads TGTGCCAGTAGTGAGAGGACAGATAGCAATCAGCCCCAGCATTTT. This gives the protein CASSERTDSNQPQHF. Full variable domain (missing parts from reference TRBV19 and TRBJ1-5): DGGITQSPKYLFRKEGQNVTLSCEQNLNHDAMYWYRQDPGQGLRLIYYSQIVNDFQKGDIAEGYSVSREKKESFPLTVTSAQKNPTAFYLCASSERTDSNQPQHFGDGTRLSIL.